This T cell receptor (beta chain) originates from a study of blood T cell repertoires in COVID-19. Background on the study: In each case, the material was cDNA or gDNA derived from T cells, B-cell-depleted T cells, or PBMCs.

Clinical histories supplied by participants themselves formed the basis of cohort assignment. Two negative PCRs, clearance, or symptom resolution were required of recovered Cohort 3 donors. In the study's own analysis: Reference gene primers were amplified, and this amplification served to estimate nucleated cell counts. Generated by immunoSEQ multiplex PCR, the TCRdb table keeps only in-frame clones and is missing some. V, J and clone size are those of that table, while D and trimming were read from the DNA. Of about 270,000 clones listed, roughly nine tenths are singletons. CDR3 length: 14 residues. J was trimmed by 4 bases and V by 5 bases; bases with no gene match: 8. Germline loops: CDR1 SGHNT, CDR2 YENEEA.

Sequencing used PBMCs or T cells enriched from blood (not recorded which). This sequence was found in a woman between 18 and 29 years old who had recovered from COVID-19. This chain joins TRBV11-3 and TRBJ2-7; 7 nucleotides match TRBD1. The CDR3 DNA follows: TGTGCCAGCAGCGTCGAAGGGGGCAGGTACGAGCAGTACTTC. Its translation: CASSVEGGRYEQYF.